This is a list of T cell receptor beta chains from one sample in a study of cytomegalovirus exposure and HLA in healthy donors. Assay: immunoSEQ multiplex PCR; the TCRdb copy retains only in-frame clones and omits some. Of approximately 110,000 clones listed, about 59% are singletons. Material for sequencing was PBMCs. These TCRs come from a man aged 30-40 years in good health and CMV-seropositive. Each CDR3 is given with its conserved first and last residue. Fields, in order: clone size, V gene, CDR3 protein. Size tells how often a clone was seen (once, few, many) or the class of an expanded clone, and some rows leave it out.

once,TRBV2,CASRDATGGDYEQYF
-,TRBV19,CASSTSFDSATNEKLFF
-,TRBV19,CASSIRDTNQPQHF
-,TRBV2,CASSGTGDGYTF
-,TRBV4-1,CASSQGLGPREQYF
once,TRBV5-6,CASSLSGLSYEQYF
-,TRBV5-6,CASSPRTGGETQYF
few,TRBV4-2,CASSQEQGPNYGYTF
-,TRBV5-1,CASSFGSGPTEAFF
-,TRBV6-5,CASSYRWEADSPLHF
few,TRBV6-5,CASSYSYRGPLSEAFF
-,TRBV27,CASSPRVLLNTEAFF
-,TRBV9,CACSPGLGNTIYF
-,TRBV12-5,CASGLVLGGTTGELFF
few,TRBV11-2,CASSSRGVSSPLHF
-,TRBV11-3,CASRTGGESYEQYF
-,TRBV30,CASRLAGDYEQYF
-,TRBV7-9,CASSLVNGAGLEAFF
-,TRBV9,CASSPSSGVADTQYF
once,TRBV6-5,CASSRGGGYEQYF
-,TRBV5-4,CASSLGQGHYEQYF
-,TRBV6-4,CASSTRGDGKSPEGYTF
-,TRBV13,CASSLEEGATEAFF
-,TRBV6-6,CASTVNTEAFF
-,TRBV4-2,CASSQEGQGNTGELFF
-,TRBV19,CASSNRDSSYEQYF
-,TRBV4-1,CASSQGNRANTEAFF
-,TRBV15,CATSRDLLDEQFF
-,TRBV30,CAWEGQSNTEAFF
-,TRBV6-4,CASSSTGGTAFF
-,TRBV4-1,CASSQGRTTGGDTEAFF
-,TRBV4-1,CTSSQQGAGEKLFF
-,TRBV18,CASTPQSRETQYF
few,TRBV6-1,CASSEVASGEEQFF
-,TRBV5-6,CASRAGQGAMMGELFF
-,TRBV7-2,CASSLADQGELFF
-,TRBV12-5,CASVGWSGASGETQYF
-,TRBV5-4,CASSLSSGQISFEQYF
-,TRBV29-1,CSVSGVARVNYGYTF
-,TRBV5-1,CASSSNGLYGYTF
-,TRBV13,CASSPEGLAGGPYEQYF
-,TRBV5-8,CASSPRVISTDTQYF
-,TRBV7-2,CASSLGLGLPSSGNTIYF
-,TRBV5-4,CASSLVSSGVNNEQFF
-,TRBV5-1,CASSLSPAGQGASGGSYNEQFF
few,TRBV6-6,CASRAQQQPQHF
-,TRBV9,CASSYTSLDSDTQYF
-,TRBV10-3,CAISEIFGDYGYTF
-,TRBV14,CASSRPRAGGHYEQYF
-,TRBV6-1,CASSELRPEGYNEQFF
-,TRBV27,CASSQRTGGSYGYTF
-,TRBV7-9,CASSSGTGQEGYTF
-,TRBV19,CASQRGQGTLNTEAFF